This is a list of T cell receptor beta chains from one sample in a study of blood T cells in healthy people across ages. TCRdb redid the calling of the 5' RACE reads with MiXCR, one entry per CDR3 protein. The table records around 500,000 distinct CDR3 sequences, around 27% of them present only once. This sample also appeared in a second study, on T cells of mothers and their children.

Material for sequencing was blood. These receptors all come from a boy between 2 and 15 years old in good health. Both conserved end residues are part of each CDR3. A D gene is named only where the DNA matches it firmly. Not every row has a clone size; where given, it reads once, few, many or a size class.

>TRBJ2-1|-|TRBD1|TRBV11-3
TGTGCCAGCAGCCACCGGGACAGGGGAAGTGAGCAGTTCTTC
CASSHRDRGSEQFF
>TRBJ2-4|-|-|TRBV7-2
TGTGCCAGCAGCTTATTAACTGCGACAAACATTCAGTACTTC
CASSLLTATNIQYF
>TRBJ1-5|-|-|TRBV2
TGTGCCAGCAGGGGCTACATGGGTCAGCCCCGGCATTTT
CASRGYMGQPRHF
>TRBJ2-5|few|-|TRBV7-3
TGTGCCAGCAGCCGACTCGGAGGGGTCGGGGAAGAGACCCAGTACTTC
CASSRLGGVGEETQYF
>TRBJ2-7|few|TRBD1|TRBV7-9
TGTGCCAGCAGCTTAGTGGGACAGGGCTCCTACGAGCAGTACTTC
CASSLVGQGSYEQYF
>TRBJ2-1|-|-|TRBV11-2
TGTGCCAGCAGCTTAGGGAATGGGGCCTACTACAATGAGCAGTTCTTC
CASSLGNGAYYNEQFF
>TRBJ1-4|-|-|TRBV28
TGTGCCAGCAGTTTATCCTTGGGGTGGGAAAAACTGTTTTTT
CASSLSLGWEKLFF
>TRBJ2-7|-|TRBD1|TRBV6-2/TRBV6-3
TGTGCCAGCATCCGGGACAGGGCGGACGAGCAGTACTTC
CASIRDRADEQYF
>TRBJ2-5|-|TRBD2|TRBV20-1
TGCAGTGCTAGCCCCGGGACTAGCGGGATTTGGGACCAGTACTTC
CSASPGTSGIWDQYF
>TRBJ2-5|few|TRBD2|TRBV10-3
TGTGCCACCTGCCGGGAGGTCCAAGAGACCCAGTACTTC
CATCREVQETQYF
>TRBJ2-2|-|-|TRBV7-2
TGTGCCAGCAGCTTAGAGTCTAACGGGGAGCTGTTTTTT
CASSLESNGELFF
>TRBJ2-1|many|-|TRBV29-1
TGCAGCGTTGATCAGGGGGGACTCGGCAATGAGCAGTTCTTC
CSVDQGGLGNEQFF
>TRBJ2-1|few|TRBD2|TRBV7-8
TGTGCCAGCAGCCCCCTCTTTATGGCGGGAGTAAATGAGCAGTTCTTC
CASSPLFMAGVNEQFF
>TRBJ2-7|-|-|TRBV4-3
TGCGCCAGCAGCCCGGGGGCTCCCAGCGAGCAGTACTTC
CASSPGAPSEQYF
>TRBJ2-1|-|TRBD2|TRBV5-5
TGTGCCAGCAGCTTAGGTAGCGGGAGAAATTATGAGCAGTTCTTC
CASSLGSGRNYEQFF
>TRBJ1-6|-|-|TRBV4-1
TGCGCCAGCAGCCAAGATGTGGGCGTAGGGATCTATAATTCACCCCTCCACTTT
CASSQDVGVGIYNSPLHF
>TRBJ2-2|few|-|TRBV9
TGTGCCAGCAGCGCAAAGGAACTCCTCGAAACCGGGGAGCTGTTTTTT
CASSAKELLETGELFF
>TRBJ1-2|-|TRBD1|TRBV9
TGTGCCAGCAGCGTATCCCCTCAGGGGGTACCTAACTATGGCTACACCTTC
CASSVSPQGVPNYGYTF
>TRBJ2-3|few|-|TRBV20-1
TGCAGTGCTAGAGATCTTGTCACTCTAGGGGCAGATACGCAGTATTTT
CSARDLVTLGADTQYF
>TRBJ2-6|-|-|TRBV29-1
TGCAGCGCTTACTCTGGGGCCAACGTCCTGACTTTC
CSAYSGANVLTF
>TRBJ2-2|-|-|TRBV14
TGTGCCAGCAGCCAAGATTCGAGAGTGACTACTTACACCGGGGAGCTGTTTTTT
CASSQDSRVTTYTGELFF
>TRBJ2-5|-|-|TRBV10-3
TGTGCCATCAGTGAGTCGGGGACTCGAGAGACCCAGTACTTC
CAISESGTRETQYF
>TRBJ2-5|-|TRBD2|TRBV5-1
TGCGCCAGCAGCTGGCACGGGACTAGCGAAAGACAAGAGACCCAGTACTTC
CASSWHGTSERQETQYF
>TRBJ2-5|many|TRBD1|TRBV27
TGTGCCAGCAGCACGGGACAGGGGGTTTGGGAGACCCAGTACTTC
CASSTGQGVWETQYF
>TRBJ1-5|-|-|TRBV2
TGTGCCAGCAGTGGAGAGGGTGGCAATCAGCCCCAGCATTTT
CASSGEGGNQPQHF